This T cell receptor beta chain was sequenced in a study of T cells in Graves' hyperthyroidism and ophthalmopathy. Study outcomes and limitations: Median prediction lead before ophthalmopathy onset was around 7 months with the model. The majority of expanded thyroid clonotypes above 0.001 also appeared in blood.

The CDR3 runs 11 residues. V lost 8 bases, J lost 4 bases, and 8 bases lay in between. In germline, CDR1 is SEHNR, CDR2 FQNEAQ (reference sequence). It was RNA transcripts that yielded the amplified TCR beta CDR3 regions. RT-PCR in the first round (using the HTBI primer set) targeted the TCR CDR3. Using its own MiXCR run on the multiplex PCR reads, TCRdb lists one record per CDR3 protein. The profile shows 95,000 to 110,000 distinct CDR3 sequences, over 45% of them singletons. In patients aged 18 to 65, hyperthyroidism was newly diagnosed, with duration under 2 months. This clonotype was counted at least ten times. Its antigen is still unknown.

The sequencing input was blood. The chain combines TRBV7-9 with TRBJ1-2; TRBD1 is a possible D gene (5 bases). This TCR came from a man in his forties with Graves' hyperthyroidism. CDR3 nucleotides: TGTGCCAGCGACAGTAGCTATGGCTACACCTTC. It codes for CASDSSYGYTF. Looking up the rest from reference TRBV7-9 and TRBJ1-2 gives the full variable domain: DTGVSQNPRHKITKRGQNVTFRCDPISEHNRLYWYRQTLGQGPEFLTYFQNEAQLEKSRLLSDRFSAERPKGSFSTLEIQRTEQGDSAMYLCASDSSYGYTFGSGTRLTVV.